This paragraph reports one T cell receptor (beta chain). The V end lost 0 bases, the J end lost 8 bases, and 13 bases lay between the germline ends. Germline CDR1 is MGHRA and CDR2 is YSYEKL. This CDR3 contains 14 residues. Repertoires were generated with immunoSEQ multiplex PCR, while TCRdb's copy carries only in-frame clones and drops some. Of approximately 60,000 clones listed, around four fifths are singletons. This sample was included in a study of T cells in tumors after PD-1 blockade. As for the study in general: Some patients also took daily vismodegib 150 mg during anti-PD-1 treatment. Peripheral blood samples averaged around 38,000 unique clonotypes and about 120,000 templates.

The receptor comes from a human donor with basal cell carcinoma. The chain recombines TRBV4-1 with TRBJ1-2, with D possibly TRBD1 on 6 matching bases. Sequencing was performed on PBMCs, taken before anti-PD-1 treatment. DNA of the CDR3: TGCGCCAGCAGCCAAGAAGGGGGGCGGCACGGCTACACCTTC. Its protein is CASSQEGGRHGYTF.